The 26 T cell receptor beta chains below come from one sample, sequenced in a study of control samples from healthy donors and cancer patients. Using immunoSEQ multiplex PCR, the repertoire was profiled, and TCRdb retains in-frame clones only, with some absent. The repertoire holds 130,000 to 150,000 clones, roughly 89% seen once, with around 4.6% in the top ten. The specimen was blood. All receptors come from a man in his thirties or forties in good health.

This rearrangement joins TRBV2 to TRBJ1-2; D unresolved. The CDR3 length is 14 residues. Per germline, CDR1 SNHLY and CDR2 FYNNEI. Trimming removed 4 bases from V and 0 bases from J, with 9 bases in between. CDR3 bases: TGTGCCAGCAGTGCAGACGGCGCTAACTATGGCTACACCTTC. Translating gives CASSADGANYGYTF.

The chain carries TRBV5-1 and TRBJ2-7, with TRBD1 identical over 12 bases. This CDR3 has 19 amino acids. The germline CDR1 and CDR2 sequences are SGHRS and YFSETQ. With V trimmed by 4 bases and J by 2 bases, 16 bases remained unmatched. CDR3 sequence (DNA): TGCGCCAGCAGCGGGCCGGGACAGGGGGCGCTAAGAGCGGCCTACGAGCAGTACTTC. Amino acid sequence: CASSGPGQGALRAAYEQYF.

J is TRBJ1-5 and V is TRBV29-1, with D perhaps TRBD1 (6 bases). There are 13 residues in the CDR3. Germline CDR1 is SQVTM and CDR2 is ANQGSEA. Trimming left V 6 bases short and J 7 bases short, with 16 bases between. CDR3 bases: TGCAGCGTACAACAGGGCAGGGAACAGCCCCAGCATTTT. It translates to CSVQQGREQPQHF.

This chain links TRBV24-1 with TRBJ2-5, with D tentatively TRBD1 (6 bases). The V end was cut by 3 bases, the J end by 2 bases, with 15 bases between. The CDR3 length is 16 residues. Germline V CDR1 and CDR2: KGHDR, SFDVKD. CDR3 residues: CATSDLEDREQETQYF. CDR3 DNA sequence: TGTGCCACCAGTGATCTTGAGGACAGAGAACAAGAGACCCAGTACTTC.

J is TRBJ2-7 and V is TRBV7-8, with TRBD2 matching over 9 bases. The CDR3 consists of 15 residues. From germline, CDR1 is SGHVS and CDR2 FQNEAQ. The trim removed 5 bases at V and 0 bases at J, leaving 5 bases unmatched. This CDR3 reads CASSLSGGRSYEQYF. DNA for the CDR3: TGTGCCAGCAGCCTCAGCGGGGGGCGCTCCTACGAGCAGTACTTC.

The chain recombines TRBV4-1 with TRBJ2-7; D is perhaps TRBD2 (5 bases). This CDR3 has 14 residues. Trimming stripped 1 base from V and 4 bases from J, with 11 bases between. CDR1 and CDR2 (germline): MGHRA, YSYEKL. CDR3 region: CASSQVGREYEQYF. The CDR3 bases are TGCGCCAGCAGCCAAGTCGGCCGGGAATACGAGCAGTACTTC.

The chain has TRBV5-1 and TRBJ2-2; weak D call: TRBD2 (5 bases). Trimming took 2 bases from V and 5 from J, leaving 16 bases between them. This CDR3 is built from 16 residues. CDR1 and CDR2 (germline): SGHRS, YFSETQ. CDR3 amino acids: CASSFLAGGGTGELFF. The CDR3 coding sequence is TGCGCCAGCAGCTTCCTAGCAGGAGGTGGAACCGGGGAGCTGTTTTTT.

A note on this clone: A read error may account for a junction end that differs from germline. The chain links TRBV4-3 to TRBJ1-2, with TRBD1 as a possible D gene (5 bases). The CDR3 is 15 amino acids. Germline CDR1 is LGHNA and CDR2 is YSLEER. The chain's CDR3 is CASSQVKGNNNGYTF. CDR3 coding DNA: TGCGCCAGCAGCCAAGTTAAGGGGAATAACAATGGCTACACCTTC.

The CDR3 sequence is CAWSVAGGTDTQYF. The CDR3 DNA reads TGTGCCTGGAGTGTAGCGGGTGGCACAGATACGCAGTATTTT. V gene TRBV30 combines with J gene TRBJ2-3, with D perhaps matching TRBD2 (6 bases). Trimming pared 0 bases from V and 1 base from J, leaving 8 bases between. The CDR3 is made up of 14 amino acids. The germline V gene has CDR1 GTSNPN and CDR2 SVGIG (reference sequence).

The chain employs TRBV12-5 and TRBJ1-5, with a tentative D call TRBD1 (5 bases). The CDR3 sequence is 14 residues long. CDR1 is LGHNT and CDR2 is FRNRAP in the germline V gene. With 8 bases removed from V and 7 bases from J, the gap between germline ends came to 18 bases. Here the CDR3 reads CASTDSPGGQPQHF. The CDR3 DNA sequence: TGTGCTAGTACCGACAGCCCAGGTGGACAGCCCCAGCATTTT.

The chain recombines TRBV5-6 with TRBJ2-2; D is tentatively TRBD1 or TRBD2 (5 bases each). Between the trimmed V and J ends, which lost 5 bases and 2 bases, there was a span of 19 bases. Germline CDR1 and CDR2: SGHDT and YYEEEE. This CDR3 contains 17 residues. This chain's CDR3 is CASSPGPKLRNTGELFF. CDR3 DNA: TGTGCCAGCAGTCCGGGACCAAAGTTGAGAAACACCGGGGAGCTGTTTTTT.

The chain employs TRBV6-1 and TRBJ2-7; D remains unclear. Germline V gene sequence: CDR1 MNHNS, CDR2 SASEGT. The CDR3 runs 14 residues. V was shortened by 2 bases and J by 5 bases, with 13 bases between the two germline ends. CDR3: CASSESSHRDEQYF. CDR3 in DNA: TGTGCCAGCAGTGAAAGCTCACATAGGGACGAGCAGTACTTC.

The chain couples TRBV3-1 (or the pseudogene TRBV3-2) to TRBJ2-3, with 8 bases fitting TRBD2. The V and J ends lost 1 base and 4 bases, in that order; junction bases with no gene match: 10. The CDR3 runs 17 residues. The germline CDR1 and CDR2 sequences are LGHDT and YNNKEL (reference sequence). CDR3 loop: CASSQAMSGSYADTQYF. The CDR3 DNA sequence: TGTGCCAGCAGCCAAGCGATGAGCGGGAGTTATGCAGATACGCAGTATTTT.

The V and J genes are TRBV21-1 and TRBJ1-1. TRBV21-1 is labeled a pseudogene. CDR3 length: 12 residues. CDR3 sequence: CASNGGGTEAFF. CDR3 DNA sequence: TGTGCCAGCAACGGGGGGGGCACTGAAGCTTTCTTT.

The chain uses TRBV15 and TRBJ2-3, with D possibly called TRBD1 or TRBD2 (6 bases each). Trimming stripped 6 bases from V and 2 bases from J, with 15 bases between. This CDR3 contains 15 residues. The V gene's germline CDR1 is LNHNV and CDR2 YYDKDF (reference sequence). CDR3 nucleotides: TGTGCCACCAGTACCTTCGGGGGCTCCACAGATACGCAGTATTTT. This gives the protein CATSTFGGSTDTQYF. The variable domain in full, completed from reference TRBV15 and TRBJ2-3, reads DAMVIQNPRYQVTQFGKPVTLSCSQTLNHNVMYWYQQKSSQAPKLLFHYYDKDFNNEADTPDNFQSRRPNTSFCFLDIRSPGLGDTAMYLCATSTFGGSTDTQYFGPGTRLTVL.

The CDR3 region is CSASIGAGVTNTEAFF. As DNA, the CDR3 is TGCAGTGCTAGTATCGGGGCCGGGGTGACGAACACTGAAGCTTTCTTT. The J gene is TRBJ1-1, the V gene TRBV20-1; the D gene is possibly TRBD1 (5 bases). The CDR3 loop spans 16 amino acids. Germline V gene data show CDR1 as DFQATT and CDR2 as SNEGSKA (reference sequence). V was cut by 3 bases and J by 1 base, with 18 bases left in between.

V and J are TRBV7-9 and TRBJ1-2; D not certain. Germline CDR1 reads SEHNR; CDR2 reads FQNEAQ (reference sequence). Trimming cost V 5 bases and J 4 bases, with 11 bases left between them. This CDR3 is built from 13 residues. The chain's CDR3 is CASSGLGFYGYTF. CDR3 nucleotides: TGTGCCAGCAGCGGACTGGGGTTCTATGGCTACACCTTC.

The chain carries TRBV5-4 and TRBJ1-1, with D perhaps matching TRBD1 (6 bases). The CDR3 runs 14 residues. The V and J ends lost 4 bases and 1 base respectively, with 11 bases between them. CDR1 is SGHNT and CDR2 is YYREEE in the germline V gene (reference sequence). CDR3 region: CASSRDTQNTEAFF. The CDR3 DNA follows: TGTGCCAGCAGCAGGGACACGCAGAACACTGAAGCTTTCTTT.

The genes are TRBV6-1 and TRBJ1-2; possibly TRBD1 for D (5 bases). Deletions cut 2 bases from V and 4 bases from J, with 11 bases between. The CDR3 consists of 14 residues. In germline, CDR1 is MNHNS, CDR2 SASEGT. This CDR3 reads CASSEYGGLYGYTF. The DNA for the CDR3 is TGTGCCAGCAGTGAATACGGGGGACTCTATGGCTACACCTTC.

This clone was seen a few times. This chain uses TRBV6-7 with TRBJ2-3, with 9 bases fitting TRBD2. TRBV6-7 belongs to the ORF category, with a function that is uncertain. This CDR3 has 19 amino acids. The trim removed 6 bases at V and 2 bases at J, leaving 18 bases unmatched. The CDR3 nucleotides read TGTGCCAGCAGGGGGACAGTACTAGGGCGGGAGGGAATCACAGATACGCAGTATTTT. This sequence encodes CASRGTVLGREGITDTQYF.

V usage is TRBV10-1 and J usage is TRBJ1-2; D is unclear. The V end lost 5 bases, the J end lost 0 bases, and 16 bases lay between the germline ends. CDR1 WNHNN and CDR2 SYGVQD come from the germline V gene (reference sequence). The CDR3 extends over 16 amino acids. CDR3 nucleotides: TGCGCCAGCAGTCGAGGTGGGCAGACCCCTAACTATGGCTACACCTTC. This encodes CASSRGGQTPNYGYTF.

This clone was counted only a few times. V gene TRBV20-1 combines with J gene TRBJ2-1; TRBD2 aligns across 8 bases. CDR3 length: 19 amino acids. The V segment lost 3 bases and the J segment 3 bases; nucleotides outside the gene matches: 19. The germline gives CDR1 DFQATT, CDR2 SNEGSKA (reference sequence). The CDR3 sequence is CSASQLSLAVAGFYNEQFF. CDR3 in DNA: TGCAGTGCTAGTCAATTATCACTAGCGGTCGCCGGGTTCTACAATGAGCAGTTCTTC.

The rearrangement uses TRBV19 and TRBJ2-2; D gene uncertain. V shed 5 bases and J shed 4 bases, with 14 bases lying between them. The CDR3 covers 15 residues. CDR1 and CDR2 from the germline V gene are LNHDA and SQIVND (reference sequence). The CDR3 loop is CASSEWQVSTGELFF. Written as DNA, the CDR3 is TGTGCCAGTAGTGAGTGGCAGGTATCCACCGGGGAGCTGTTTTTT. The entire variable domain, with the rest obtained from reference TRBV19 and TRBJ2-2, is as follows: DGGITQSPKYLFRKEGQNVTLSCEQNLNHDAMYWYRQDPGQGLRLIYYSQIVNDFQKGDIAEGYSVSREKKESFPLTVTSAQKNPTAFYLCASSEWQVSTGELFFGEGSRLTVL.

The chain is built from TRBV6-1 and TRBJ2-7; 7 bases match TRBD1. The CDR3 extends over 13 amino acids. Germline V CDR1 and CDR2: MNHNS, SASEGT. V lost 8 bases, J lost 2 bases, and 6 bases stayed unmatched. The CDR3 is CASVAQGAYEQYF. CDR3 nucleotides: TGTGCCAGCGTGGCCCAGGGGGCCTACGAGCAGTACTTC.

The chain recombines TRBV24-1 with TRBJ2-3; 8 bases line up with TRBD1. This CDR3 comprises 16 residues. Unmatched junction bases numbered 9, after V lost 3 bases and J lost 5 bases. Looked up from germline, CDR1 is KGHDR and CDR2 is SFDVKD. Here the CDR3 reads CATSDTDRGRGDTQYF. In DNA form, the CDR3 reads TGTGCCACCAGTGATACCGACAGGGGCAGGGGAGATACGCAGTATTTT.

The chain is built from TRBV11-3 and TRBJ1-2; 11 nucleotides match TRBD1. V trimming: 8 bases; J trimming: 2 bases; junction bases outside the gene matches: 4. CDR3 length: 14 amino acids. Looked up from germline, CDR1 is SGHNT and CDR2 is YENEEA. In DNA form, the CDR3 reads TGTGCCAGCCGGGACAGGGGGTCCAACTATGGCTACACCTTC. Its protein is CASRDRGSNYGYTF.